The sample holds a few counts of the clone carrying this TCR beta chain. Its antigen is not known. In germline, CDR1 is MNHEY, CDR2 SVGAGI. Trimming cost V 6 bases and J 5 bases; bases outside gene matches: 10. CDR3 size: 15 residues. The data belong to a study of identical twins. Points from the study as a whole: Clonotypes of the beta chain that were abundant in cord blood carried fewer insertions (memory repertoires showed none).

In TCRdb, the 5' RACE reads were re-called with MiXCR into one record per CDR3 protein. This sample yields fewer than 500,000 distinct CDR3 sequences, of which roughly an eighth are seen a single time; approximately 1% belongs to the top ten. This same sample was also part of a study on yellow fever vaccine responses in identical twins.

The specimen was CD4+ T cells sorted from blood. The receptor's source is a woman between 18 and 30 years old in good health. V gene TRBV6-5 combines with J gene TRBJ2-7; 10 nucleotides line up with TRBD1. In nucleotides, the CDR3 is TGTGCCAGCAGCTTCCTCCGGGACAGGGGCCACGAGCAGTACTTC. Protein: CASSFLRDRGHEQYF.